This T cell receptor (beta chain) was profiled in a study of molecular identifiers for immune sequencing clone quantification. TCRdb reprocessed the PCR reads via MiXCR and lists one record per CDR3 protein. The repertoire holds nearly 650,000 distinct CDR3 sequences, about 25% seen once, with about 0.84% in the top ten. This clonotype has ten or more counts. CDR3 length equals 11 residues. V was pared by 7 bases and J by 4 bases, with 8 bases between. Germline CDR1 SEHNR, CDR2 FQNEAQ (reference sequence). Sample: naive CD8+ T cells from blood, with Jurkat cell RNA spiked in. Subset specified: FACS-sorted CD8+CD4-CCR7+CD45RA+ naive T cells. The chain has TRBV7-9 and TRBJ2-7; D is unclear. This clonotype was obtained from a human donor in good health. Some libraries in this study had Jurkat cell RNA spiked in. The CDR3 reads CASTSGYEQYF. Here the CDR3 DNA reads TGTGCCAGCACTAGTGGGTACGAGCAGTACTTC.